A single sample gave rise to the 19 T cell receptor beta chains below, sequenced in a study of T cell responses to AZD1222 COVID-19 vaccine. Data came from immunoSEQ multiplex PCR; TCRdb stores just in-frame clones and leaves some out. This sample has some 130,000 clones; just under 95% occur once, and the top ten carry 6.5% to 8%. The sequencing here drew on peripheral blood, taken 28 days after the second AZD1222 dose. Every receptor here comes from an adult who received the AZD1222 COVID-19 vaccine.

This clone showed up just once. V usage is TRBV27 and J usage is TRBJ2-2; TRBD1 agrees at 7 bases. This CDR3 has 15 residues. Germline assignment: CDR1 MNHEY and CDR2 SMNVEV (reference sequence). V trimming: 6 bases; J trimming: 0 bases; junction bases outside the gene matches: 4. For the CDR3, the DNA is TGTGCCAGCAGGACCGGGACAGCGAACACCGGGGAGCTGTTTTTT. Protein: CASRTGTANTGELFF.

The chain couples TRBV19 to TRBJ2-5, with D perhaps TRBD2 (7 bases). This CDR3 has 12 residues. Germline-derived CDR1 and CDR2 are LNHDA and SQIVND (reference sequence). V shed 8 bases and J shed 4 bases, with 11 bases lying between them. CDR3 nucleotides: TGTGCCAGTGGGGGGGGCCGAGAGACCCAGTACTTC. Protein product: CASGGGRETQYF.

The chain recombines TRBV27 with TRBJ2-3, with a weak D call TRBD2 (6 bases). CDR1 is MNHEY and CDR2 is SMNVEV in the germline V gene (reference sequence). The V gene lost 6 bases and the J gene lost 0 bases, with 16 bases spanning the gap. CDR3 length: 16 residues. The DNA for the CDR3 is TGTGCCAGCAGACCTAACGGACGGGGGAGCACAGATACGCAGTATTTT. Encoded protein: CASRPNGRGSTDTQYF.

The V gene is TRBV4-3, the J gene TRBJ2-2; 9 bases line up with TRBD2. Germline loops: CDR1 LGHNA, CDR2 YSLEER. The V segment lost 0 bases and the J segment 0 bases; nucleotides outside the gene matches: 2. CDR3 length equals 17 residues. Here the CDR3 reads CASSQEASGANTGELFF. CDR3 bases: TGCGCCAGCAGCCAAGAGGCTAGCGGGGCGAACACCGGGGAGCTGTTTTTT.

The chain combines TRBV18 with TRBJ1-6; D is unclear. V was cut by 2 bases and J by 12 bases, with 17 bases left in between. The CDR3 is 15 residues long. Germline V gene data show CDR1 as KGHSH and CDR2 as LQKENI. The CDR3: CASSPIAPVYEPLHF. CDR3 in DNA: TGTGCCAGCTCACCAATCGCGCCAGTTTATGAACCCCTCCACTTT.

The chain has TRBV4-1 and TRBJ1-5; perhaps TRBD1 as D (5 bases). There are 16 residues in the CDR3. Trimming removed 1 base from V and 5 bases from J, with 15 bases in between. CDR1 MGHRA and CDR2 YSYEKL come from the germline V gene. CDR3 coding DNA: TGCGCCAGCAGCCAAGGGGCAGGGACCTGGGATCAGCCCCAGCATTTT. Translating it yields CASSQGAGTWDQPQHF.

The J gene is TRBJ1-4, the V gene TRBV30; tentatively, D is TRBD1 (6 bases). The CDR3 spans 14 residues. The germline gives CDR1 GTSNPN, CDR2 SVGIG (reference sequence). V lost 3 bases and J lost 8, with 16 bases in between. CDR3 sequence: CAWRSGGHGEKLFF. CDR3 nucleotide sequence: TGTGCCTGGAGGTCCGGGGGGCATGGAGAAAAACTGTTTTTT.

The V and J genes are TRBV2 and TRBJ1-2, with TRBD1 matching 8 bases. V was pared by 4 bases and J by 7 bases, with 8 bases of the junction left unmatched. Germline lookup yields CDR1 SNHLY and CDR2 FYNNEI. This CDR3 has 14 residues. The CDR3, as DNA: TGTGCCAGCAGTGGGCAGGGGGCATTTGGTGGCTACACCTTC. Protein: CASSGQGAFGGYTF.

V and J are TRBV5-4 and TRBJ1-2; 10 bases are shared with TRBD1. CDR1 is SGHNT and CDR2 is YYREEE in the germline V gene (reference sequence). J gave up 4 bases and V 4 bases, and 4 bases lay outside the gene matches. The CDR3 runs to 14 residues. CDR3 DNA: TGTGCCAGCAGCGGCGGACAGGGGGGCTATGGCTACACCTTC. Amino acids: CASSGGQGGYGYTF.

The CDR3 DNA is TGTGCCAGTAAAATCCGGTTGAGTGGGCCGGAGACCCAGTACTTC. Protein: CASKIRLSGPETQYF. The V call is TRBV9, the J call TRBJ2-5, with D unresolved. The ends were cut back, 8 bases at V and 5 bases at J, with 22 bases in the middle. Germline V gene data show CDR1 as SGDLS and CDR2 as YYNGEE. The CDR3 is made up of 15 amino acids.

Only one count was recorded for this clone. This chain links TRBV12-3 or TRBV12-4 with TRBJ2-4; weak D call: TRBD2 (7 bases). The CDR3 contains 13 residues. V lost 3 bases, J lost 8 bases, and 11 bases lay in between. As DNA, the CDR3 is TGTGCCAGCAGTTTCGGGGGGCCGGACATTCAGTACTTC. Its translation is CASSFGGPDIQYF.

This clone was detected only once. V is TRBV27 and J is TRBJ2-1, with TRBD2 matching over 9 bases. CDR3 size: 14 residues. V shed 2 bases and J 5 bases; nucleotides not matched to a gene: 1. From germline, CDR1 is MNHEY and CDR2 SMNVEV (reference sequence). CDR3 sequence reads: CASSLTSGHNEQFF. CDR3 nucleotide sequence: TGTGCCAGCAGTTTAACTAGCGGGCACAATGAGCAGTTCTTC.

V and J are TRBV11-1 and TRBJ1-1, with unresolved D. Deletions cut 3 bases from V and 5 bases from J, with 10 bases between. Germline V gene data show CDR1 as SGHAT and CDR2 as FQDESV (reference sequence). CDR3 size: 13 residues. The CDR3 DNA reads as TGTGCCAGCAGCTTTACAGAGCTGACTGAAGCTTTCTTT. This gives the protein CASSFTELTEAFF. The whole variable domain, filled in from reference TRBV11-1 and TRBJ1-1, reads EAEVAQSPRYKITEKSQAVAFWCDPISGHATLYWYRQILGQGPELLVQFQDESVVDDSQLPKDRFSAERLKGVDSTLKIQPAELGDSAMYLCASSFTELTEAFFGQGTRLTVV.

The V gene is TRBV9, the J gene TRBJ2-3; a possible D gene is TRBD1 (5 bases). The V end lost 4 bases, the J end lost 5 bases, and 8 bases lay between the germline ends. Germline values: CDR1 SGDLS, CDR2 YYNGEE. The CDR3 spans 12 residues. The CDR3 coding sequence is TGTGCCAGCAGCCTACAGGAAGATACGCAGTATTTT. This codes for CASSLQEDTQYF. The variable domain in full, with the rest retrieved from reference TRBV9 and TRBJ2-3, is DSGVTQTPKHLITATGQRVTLRCSPRSGDLSVYWYQQSLDQGLQFLIQYYNGEERAKGNILERFSAQQFPDLHSELNLSSLELGDSALYFCASSLQEDTQYFGPGTRLTVL.

V usage is TRBV30 and J usage is TRBJ2-3, with D tentatively TRBD2 (6 bases). The CDR3 is 15 residues long. The ends were cut back, 2 bases at V and 4 bases at J, with 16 bases in the middle. Germline CDR1 and CDR2: GTSNPN and SVGIG (reference sequence). CDR3 region: CAWSPYGGVPDTQYF. CDR3 in DNA: TGTGCCTGGAGTCCTTACGGGGGAGTCCCAGATACGCAGTATTTT.

This clone was observed a single time. The chain links TRBV20-1 to TRBJ1-6, with D hard to call. Germline V gene data show CDR1 as DFQATT and CDR2 as SNEGSKA (reference sequence). V lost 3 bases and J lost 2, with 8 bases in between. There are 14 residues in the CDR3. The CDR3 is CSASLRTYNSPLHF. In DNA form, the CDR3 reads TGCAGTGCTAGTTTACGCACCTATAATTCACCCCTCCACTTT.

This clone was recorded only once. The V call is TRBV7-2, the J call TRBJ2-5; no firm D call. V dropped 1 base and J dropped 5 bases, with 8 bases sitting between them. Germline loops: CDR1 SGHTA, CDR2 FQGNSA. CDR3 length: 13 amino acids. CDR3 protein: CASSLEGGETQYF. The DNA of the CDR3 is TGTGCCAGCAGCTTAGAAGGTGGGGAGACCCAGTACTTC.

The genes are TRBV7-9 and TRBJ2-7; 7 bases are a match to TRBD1. Looked up from germline, CDR1 is SEHNR and CDR2 is FQNEAQ (reference sequence). After removal of 2 bases from V and 6 bases from J, the junction contained 4 bases not matched to a gene. This CDR3 contains 13 residues. Here the CDR3 reads CASSLTTGVEQYF. Written as DNA, the CDR3 is TGTGCCAGCAGCTTAACAACAGGGGTCGAGCAGTACTTC. The whole variable domain, remainder taken from reference TRBV7-9 and TRBJ2-7, is DTGVSQNPRHKITKRGQNVTFRCDPISEHNRLYWYRQTLGQGPEFLTYFQNEAQLEKSRLLSDRFSAERPKGSFSTLEIQRTEQGDSAMYLCASSLTTGVEQYFGPGTRLTVT.

This clone was counted between two and nine times. The chain joins TRBV6-5 to TRBJ2-7; no reliable D call. Trimming cost V 6 bases and J 4 bases, with 10 bases left between them. The CDR3 is 12 amino acids. From germline, CDR1 is MNHEY and CDR2 SVGAGI. CDR3 sequence reads: CASRVPVYEQYF. The CDR3 nucleotides read TGTGCCAGCAGGGTGCCAGTTTACGAGCAGTACTTC.